This TCR beta chain is from a study of siplizumab effects on memory and regulatory T cells. General observations from the study: Naive T cells looked more diverse than memory cells and looked like major alloresponse contributors. Naive-or-memory phenotypes were unassignable for roughly 75-95% of proliferating CD4+ or CD8+ clones.

About this clone: Its antigen is not known.

The data were produced by immunoSEQ multiplex PCR, yet TCRdb's version contains in-frame clones alone and is incomplete. Of over 80,000 clones detected, around 90% appear once; the ten largest clones hold 1.5%. From germline, CDR1 is SGHNT and CDR2 YENEEA. Losses at the gene ends were 4 bases for V and 2 bases for J; bases not matched to a gene: 5. There are 15 residues in the CDR3. This receptor was taken from a human donor in good health. Specimen: Tregs sorted from blood. This chain connects TRBV11-3 to TRBJ2-3; 8 bases align to TRBD2. This CDR3 reads CASSSTGGATDTQYF. CDR3 nucleotide sequence: TGTGCCAGCAGCTCCACCGGGGGGGCCACAGATACGCAGTATTTT.